This T cell receptor beta chain was identified in a study of blood T cells in healthy people across ages (dated by TCRdb to about 2015). About the full investigation: Template switching captured roughly one uniquely barcoded TCR beta cDNA molecule per two T cells in model experiments. To track age-related changes in TCR beta repertoire diversity, the study relied on deep sequencing normalized with unique cDNA molecular identifiers. The donors were split into four age groups: young (average about 15 years), middle-aged (over 35), aged (62) and long-lived (over 75). To avoid experimental bias, donors of different ages were spread randomly across the sequencing lanes. The study analyzed two additional independent replicas of 1 million unique cDNA reads from the same blood draw for two donors, one aged 18 to 29 and one aged 80 or older. What the research found in general, with its limitations: As age increased, observed TCR beta diversity per million T cells dropped in a roughly linear way, and a significant reduction was already evident by age roughly 36. Estimates of total diversity based on one million sequenced T cells were considered lower bounds and underestimates. The CMV infection status of donors was not known, potentially confounding age-related changes in expanded clonotypes. Compared with the aged group, more naive CD4+ T cells, fewer expanded clones and increased TCR diversity were shown by the long-lived group, suggesting age selection. Since profiling was done on bulk unsorted PBMCs, naive and antigen-experienced compartments could not be conclusively compared. The percentage of naive T cells measured by flow cytometry correlated strongly with observed TCR beta diversity.

Worth noting for this clonotype: Which antigen it targets is not known. Per-nucleotide qualities are absent, and no much larger clonotype sits a single base away.

Donors were a few dozen systemically healthy Caucasian individuals from Russia aged roughly 6 to 90 years. Around 9.8 milliliters of peripheral blood were collected from each donor into EDTA-treated Vacutainer tubes. Ficoll-Paque density-gradient centrifugation was used to isolate PBMCs, with at least 6.5 million obtained per sample. Trizol reagent was used to extract total RNA from PBMCs, with at least 5.5 micrograms per sample. For every donor, flow cytometry on a PBMC aliquot measured the percentage of naive CD45RAhigh/CD27high T cells. The CDR3 goes from the cysteine to the phenylalanine over 16 residues. Only CDR3 DNA is held: 48 bases, read in frame from base 1. Trimming costs V 4 bases and J 4 bases, and their ends lie 14 bases apart. Looking up the germline V gene (reference sequence) yields CDR1 LGHDT and CDR2 YNNKEL. Receptor amplification or capture employed 5' RACE. These reads were obtained on an Illumina HiSeq 2500. A second about 7 to 11 cycle PCR used a sample-barcoded 5' primer and a J-beta primer mix. A template-switch 5' adaptor carrying 12 random nucleotides introduced a unique molecular identifier onto each TCR beta cDNA molecule. Each sample yielded at least 2.5 million CDR3-containing paired-end reads. First-strand cDNA was synthesized from all RNA with the Mint cDNA synthesis kit, primed by a TRBC-specific oligonucleotide. Following uracil-DNA glycosylase treatment, all cDNA underwent a first 18-cycle PCR with the universal primers M1SS and BC2_uni_R. As for the original processing: For normalization, 1 million high-quality reads were randomly selected from each sample, with every read carrying a distinct molecular identifier. Reads sharing molecular identifiers were discarded rather than binned into consensus sequences. MiTCR, run with a Q25 quality threshold and the strictest error-elimination algorithm, handled CDR3 identification, clonotype clustering and error correction. A nonparametric unseen species model with Euler transformation was used to estimate lower-bound total TCR beta diversity. TCRdb applied fastp at Q25 and MiXCR to the public reads, then kept only in-frame beta chains. When rows share a CDR3 protein, they turn into one entry using the most common DNA and genes. The V and J calls, along with clone size, are taken from TCRdb and not from the paper's own processing. The table for this sample lists about 1.5 million distinct CDR3 sequences; roughly 43% of them were counted only once. Over 3.5% of the sample lies in the top ten.

Here the chain combines TRBV3-1 and TRBJ2-6; TRBD1 might be the D gene, on 6 matching bases. This clonotype was obtained from a woman aged 18-30 years in good health. What was sequenced was blood. The sequenced DNA: TGTGCCAGCAGCCCATACCAGGGGAACGGGGCCAACGTCCTGACTTTC. Its protein is CASSPYQGNGANVLTF.